This TCR beta chain was profiled in a study of T cells after yellow fever vaccination. Overall study findings and caveats: Although most clonotypes did not, a small share appeared in both CD4 and CD8 compartments.

As to this clonotype: What it binds is not known.

Trimming shortened V by 4 bases and J by 5 bases, and 9 bases separated the two germline ends. Germline assignment: CDR1 SGHNT and CDR2 YYREEE (reference sequence). This CDR3 region has 12 residues. A universal primer site and UMIs were added as TCR cDNA was made by 5'RACE template switching. Using its own MiXCR run on the 5' RACE reads, TCRdb lists one record per CDR3 protein. Of around 250,000 distinct CDR3 sequences listed, about 7.1% were seen once; the top ten hold roughly 0.9%. Sequencing used CD4+ T cells sorted from PBMCs, obtained 15 days after the yellow fever booster vaccination. The J gene is TRBJ1-2, the V gene TRBV5-4; D unclear. The clonotype comes from a man aged 25 to 40 who received the YFV17D yellow fever vaccine. The CDR3 DNA reads TGTGCCAGCAGCGGCCGAAATTATGGCTACACCTTC. It specifies CASSGRNYGYTF.